The 17 T cell receptor beta chains below were found in one sample sequenced in a study of blood T cell repertoires in COVID-19. Assay: immunoSEQ multiplex PCR; the TCRdb copy retains only in-frame clones and omits some. The sample lists 150,000 to 200,000 clones; just under 80% were seen once. Material for sequencing was peripheral blood. Receptor source: a man aged 70 or older with active or convalescent COVID-19.

V and J are TRBV7-9 and TRBJ1-1; D not resolved. The CDR3 runs 14 residues. Trimming removed 0 bases from V and 1 base from J, with 6 bases in between. CDR1 and CDR2 from the germline V gene are SEHNR and FQNEAQ (reference sequence). The DNA of the CDR3 is TGTGCCAGCAGCTTAGCGGCGGGGAACACTGAAGCTTTCTTT. It translates to CASSLAAGNTEAFF. The full variable domain, in which reference TRBV7-9 and TRBJ1-1 provide the parts outside the CDR3, is DTGVSQNPRHKITKRGQNVTFRCDPISEHNRLYWYRQTLGQGPEFLTYFQNEAQLEKSRLLSDRFSAERPKGSFSTLEIQRTEQGDSAMYLCASSLAAGNTEAFFGQGTRLTVV.

The chain joins TRBV6-1 to TRBJ2-1; the match to TRBD2 covers 13 bases. CDR3 length equals 16 residues. The V segment lost 1 base and the J segment 6 bases; nucleotides outside the gene matches: 3. Germline values: CDR1 MNHNS, CDR2 SASEGT. The CDR3 nucleotides are TGTGCCAGCAGTGAAGTGGGGACTAGCGGGACCAATGAGCAGTTCTTC. This encodes CASSEVGTSGTNEQFF.

V is TRBV18 and J is TRBJ1-5; 7 nucleotides line up with TRBD1. The V gene's germline CDR1 is KGHSH and CDR2 LQKENI. V shed 4 bases and J 4 bases; nucleotides not matched to a gene: 4. The CDR3 is 14 residues long. This chain's CDR3 is CASSQGGMNQPQHF. The CDR3 DNA reads as TGTGCCAGCTCACAAGGGGGCATGAATCAGCCCCAGCATTTT.

This chain links TRBV24-1 with TRBJ2-7; the D gene is possibly TRBD1 (5 bases). The CDR3 extends over 13 amino acids. Germline V gives CDR1 KGHDR, CDR2 SFDVKD. V lost 3 bases and J lost 6, with 11 bases in between. The CDR3 coding sequence is TGTGCCACCAGTGATCCCGACAGTACCGAGCAGTACTTC. This sequence encodes CATSDPDSTEQYF.

The gene calls are TRBV7-2 and TRBJ2-7; TRBD1 matches at 7 bases. Trimming at V came to 2 bases and at J to 6 bases, leaving 7 bases not matched to a gene. CDR1 is SGHTA, CDR2 FQGNSA, per germline. This CDR3 is 14 amino acids long. For the CDR3, the DNA is TGTGCCAGCAGCTTAAGACAGGGAAGTGGCGAGCAGTACTTC. Protein product: CASSLRQGSGEQYF. Drawing the rest from reference TRBV7-2 and TRBJ2-7, the complete variable domain is GAGVSQSPSNKVTEKGKDVELRCDPISGHTALYWYRQSLGQGLEFLIYFQGNSAPDKSGLPSDRFSAERTGGSVSTLTIQRTQQEDSAVYLCASSLRQGSGEQYFGPGTRLTVT.

The rearrangement joins TRBV6-2 or TRBV6-3 to TRBJ1-1; weak D call: TRBD1 (5 bases). Trimming removed 7 bases at V and 5 bases at J, with 20 bases between. The CDR3 contains 15 residues. Germline CDR1 and CDR2: MNHEY and SVGEGT. This CDR3 is CASTPGGAGRTEAFF. In nucleotides, the CDR3 is TGTGCCAGCACCCCAGGTGGGGCAGGGAGGACTGAAGCTTTCTTT.

The chain recombines TRBV7-2 with TRBJ2-3; possibly TRBD2 for D (6 bases). Trimming removed 7 bases at V and 0 bases at J, with 11 bases between. CDR3 length equals 14 residues. Germline V lookup: CDR1 SGHTA, CDR2 FQGNSA. The CDR3 DNA reads as TGTGCCAGCACATCGGGAGTTAGCACAGATACGCAGTATTTT. Translating gives CASTSGVSTDTQYF.

Written as DNA, the CDR3 is TGTGCCAGCAGCTTGGTCGGGACTAACTATGGCTACACCTTC. Protein sequence: CASSLVGTNYGYTF. The chain couples TRBV5-4 to TRBJ1-2, with D uncertain. CDR3 size: 14 residues. The germline V gene has CDR1 SGHNT and CDR2 YYREEE (reference sequence). Trimming took 0 bases from V and 0 from J, leaving 6 bases between them.

The DNA for the CDR3 is TGTGCCTGGAGTGAGCTAGCGGCGTACAATGAGCAGTTCTTC. Translation gives CAWSELAAYNEQFF. This chain links TRBV30 with TRBJ2-1; 7 nucleotides match TRBD2. Germline CDR1 GTSNPN, CDR2 SVGIG (reference sequence). Losses at the gene ends were 1 base for V and 4 bases for J; bases not matched to a gene: 4. The CDR3 is 14 amino acids.

This clone was counted only a few times. The chain combines TRBV2 with TRBJ2-1, with a weak D call TRBD2 (5 bases). V was shortened by 0 bases and J by 8 bases, with 20 bases between the two germline ends. The CDR3 spans 17 residues. The germline V gene has CDR1 SNHLY and CDR2 FYNNEI. CDR3 DNA sequence: TGTGCCAGCAGTGAAGCGCGGAAGCGGACTTTTGGGGATGAGCAGTTCTTC. It translates to CASSEARKRTFGDEQFF.

The chain is built from TRBV7-8 and TRBJ2-7; 7 bases match TRBD1. After removal of 5 bases from V and 0 bases from J, the junction contained 10 bases not matched to a gene. The CDR3 has 16 residues. The germline V gene has CDR1 SGHVS and CDR2 FQNEAQ. The CDR3 sequence is CASSADRTGPSYEQYF. In DNA form, the CDR3 reads TGTGCCAGCAGCGCAGATCGGACAGGACCCTCCTACGAGCAGTACTTC.

This chain uses TRBV29-1 with TRBJ2-1; TRBD2 aligns across 13 bases. Germline V gene lookup returns CDR1 SQVTM and CDR2 ANQGSEA. V lost 5 bases to trimming and J lost 6 bases; unmatched junction nucleotides: 7. This CDR3 comprises 15 residues. CDR3: CSVRGGLAGSNEQFF. CDR3 nucleotides: TGCAGCGTTCGAGGGGGACTAGCGGGGTCCAATGAGCAGTTCTTC.

This rearrangement joins TRBV28 to TRBJ2-3; D possibly corresponds to TRBD1 (5 bases). V lost 6 bases to trimming and J lost 2 bases, with 15 bases between them. The CDR3 runs to 15 residues. The germline V gene encodes CDR1 MDHEN and CDR2 SYDVKM. The CDR3 spells CASRDSGSPTDTQYF. CDR3 nucleotides: TGTGCCAGCAGAGATTCAGGGTCCCCCACAGATACGCAGTATTTT.

This sequence joins TRBV2 and TRBJ1-5; 10 positions agree with TRBD1. V dropped 6 bases and J dropped 5; count of bases not matched to a gene: 4. The CDR3 is 14 amino acids. Germline lookup yields CDR1 SNHLY and CDR2 FYNNEI. In nucleotides, the CDR3 is TGTGCCAGCAGCCGAGGGACAGGGGATCAGCCCCAGCATTTT. This sequence encodes CASSRGTGDQPQHF. The full variable domain, with the rest looked up from reference TRBV2 and TRBJ1-5, is EPEVTQTPSHQVTQMGQEVILRCVPISNHLYFYWYRQILGQKVEFLVSFYNNEISEKSEIFDDQFSVERPDGSNFTLKIRSTKLEDSAMYFCASSRGTGDQPQHFGDGTRLSIL.

The chain carries TRBV30 and TRBJ1-1; no clear D gene. V lost 3 bases and J 8 bases, leaving 10 bases between the germline ends. The germline CDR1 and CDR2 sequences are GTSNPN and SVGIG (reference sequence). The CDR3 totals 11 residues. CDR3: CAWSGGREAFF. CDR3 nucleotide sequence: TGTGCCTGGAGCGGAGGACGAGAAGCTTTCTTT.

The chain links TRBV30 to TRBJ1-5, with TRBD1 matching over 7 bases. Trimming at V came to 3 bases and at J to 6 bases, leaving 11 bases not matched to a gene. The CDR3 length is 15 residues. Germline loops: CDR1 GTSNPN, CDR2 SVGIG (reference sequence). This chain's CDR3 is CAWSDNPGGSQPQHF. The CDR3 DNA reads as TGTGCCTGGAGCGACAACCCAGGGGGAAGTCAGCCCCAGCATTTT.

The table lists this clone with many counts. The chain joins TRBV5-8 to TRBJ2-2; 7 bases match TRBD1. CDR3 length equals 14 residues. The V gene's germline CDR1 is SGHTS and CDR2 YDEGEE. V gave up 5 bases and J gave up 6 bases; unmatched junction bases: 7. Here the CDR3 reads CASRADRDAGELFF. In nucleotides, the CDR3 is TGTGCCAGCAGAGCAGACAGGGATGCCGGGGAGCTGTTTTTT.